This TCR beta chain was obtained from a study of T cell changes during pregnancy in multiple sclerosis. Sequencing was performed with immunoSEQ multiplex PCR; in TCRdb, only in-frame clones are kept and a portion is missing. The profile covers 59,000 or so clones, with around nine tenths appearing a single time and 2.5% to 3.5% taken by the ten largest. CDR3 length equals 16 residues. Germline loops: CDR1 SQVTM, CDR2 ANQGSEA. Trimming stripped 3 bases from V and 0 bases from J, with 16 bases between. Here the sequenced sample was peripheral blood, taken in the third trimester of pregnancy. This sequence originates from a female donor in good health, enrolled as a control in a pregnancy study. The chain joins TRBV29-1 to TRBJ2-3; the D gene is possibly TRBD2 (6 bases). The CDR3 DNA sequence: TGCAGCGTTGACGGGGGAGCCAAGAGGAGCACAGATACGCAGTATTTT. It specifies CSVDGGAKRSTDTQYF.